One sample yielded the 23 T cell receptor beta chains listed below, sequenced in a study of shared clonotypes between healthy human individuals (dated by TCRdb to 2018 to 2021). The library was built by means of the immunoSEQ multiplex PCR assay. As stored in TCRdb, this immuneACCESS dataset retains in-frame rearrangements with V and J assigned. A fraction of the clones does not appear; measured against another copy, unresolved V genes explain less than half of the discrepancy, and the remainder lacks a known reason. Counted in this sample were some 690,000 clones; about 90% of them appeared once. The ten biggest clones cover 34% of the sample. Source material: memory CD8+ T cells from PBMCs. According to the study, the label for this sample's cell subset or site signals: CD45RO+ cells pooled with CCR7-negative TemRA cells. Receptors were obtained from a man in his late teens or twenties in good health. Some clones in this sample may be carry-over from other donors' samples.

A few counts support this clone. V and J are TRBV28 and TRBJ2-5; D gene ambiguous. The germline CDR1 and CDR2 sequences are MDHEN and SYDVKM. With 4 bases removed from V and 4 bases from J, the gap between germline ends came to 13 bases. This CDR3 region has 14 residues. The CDR3 loop reads CASSSQDRTETQYF. The CDR3 nucleotides are TGTGCCAGCAGTTCCCAGGATCGTACAGAGACCCAGTACTTC. The variable domain in full, with the rest retrieved from reference TRBV28 and TRBJ2-5, is DVKVTQSSRYLVKRTGEKVFLECVQDMDHENMFWYRQDPGLGLRLIYFSYDVKMKEKGDIPEGYSVSREKKERFSLILESASTNQTSMYLCASSSQDRTETQYFGPGTRLLVL.

The chain couples TRBV30 to TRBJ1-2; no definite D call. Deletions cut 3 bases from V and 8 bases from J, with 13 bases between. This CDR3 spans 12 amino acids. The V gene's germline CDR1 is GTSNPN and CDR2 SVGIG (reference sequence). In DNA form, the CDR3 reads TGTGCCTGGAGGGATGGGAGGAGGGGCTACACCTTC. Translated, it gives CAWRDGRRGYTF.

The gene calls are TRBV28 and TRBJ1-2, with 10 nucleotides matching TRBD1. Looked up from germline, CDR1 is MDHEN and CDR2 is SYDVKM. The CDR3 spans 15 residues. The V and J ends lost 5 bases and 4 bases, in that order; junction bases with no gene match: 7. CDR3 region: CASSELWDRGYGYTF. The CDR3 DNA reads TGTGCCAGCAGTGAACTTTGGGACAGGGGCTATGGCTACACCTTC.

The chain employs TRBV6-5 and TRBJ1-2; 7 bases line up with TRBD1. Losses at the gene ends were 5 bases for V and 4 bases for J; bases not matched to a gene: 7. Germline CDR1 and CDR2: MNHEY and SVGAGI. The CDR3 totals 14 residues. The CDR3 nucleotides are TGTGCCAGCAGTGAAGAGACAGGGCTCTATGGCTACACCTTC. Its protein is CASSEETGLYGYTF.

The V call is TRBV7-9, the J call TRBJ2-7; TRBD1 agrees at 7 bases. Germline lookup yields CDR1 SEHNR and CDR2 FQNEAQ (reference sequence). V dropped 4 bases and J dropped 2; count of bases not matched to a gene: 8. There are 15 residues in the CDR3. CDR3 amino acids: CASSSRGLGTYEQYF. In nucleotides, the CDR3 is TGTGCCAGCAGCTCTAGGGGGCTGGGTACCTACGAGCAGTACTTC. Looking up the rest from reference TRBV7-9 and TRBJ2-7 gives the full variable domain: DTGVSQNPRHKITKRGQNVTFRCDPISEHNRLYWYRQTLGQGPEFLTYFQNEAQLEKSRLLSDRFSAERPKGSFSTLEIQRTEQGDSAMYLCASSSRGLGTYEQYFGPGTRLTVT.

CDR3 sequence reads: CASSQDRGLASTDTQYF. CDR3 nucleotides: TGCGCCAGCAGCCAAGATCGTGGCCTAGCAAGCACAGATACGCAGTATTTT. The rearrangement links TRBV4-1 to TRBJ2-3; D is possibly TRBD2 (5 bases). Germline V gene lookup returns CDR1 MGHRA and CDR2 YSYEKL. Trimming removed 0 bases from V and 0 bases from J, with 13 bases in between. The CDR3 consists of 17 residues.

The rearrangement uses TRBV7-2 and TRBJ2-7; 13 bases are shared with TRBD2. The CDR3 sequence is 16 residues long. Germline CDR1 is SGHTA and CDR2 is FQGNSA. Germline trimming cut 4 bases from V and 2 bases from J; bases unmatched to any gene: 5. The CDR3 DNA reads TGTGCCAGCAGCTCCCGACTAGCGGGAGGCCCCTACGAGCAGTACTTC. Translating it yields CASSSRLAGGPYEQYF.

The rearrangement links TRBV5-6 to TRBJ1-1; 7 bases are a match to TRBD1. CDR1 SGHDT and CDR2 YYEEEE come from the germline V gene. The CDR3 covers 14 residues. J gave up 5 bases and V 4 bases, and 8 bases lay outside the gene matches. CDR3 coding DNA: TGTGCCAGCAGCGCCCGACAGGGTGGTACTGAAGCTTTCTTT. Protein: CASSARQGGTEAFF.

This chain joins TRBV28 and TRBJ2-7, with D maybe TRBD1 (6 bases). Per germline, CDR1 MDHEN and CDR2 SYDVKM. Trimming left V 7 bases short and J 2 bases short, with 12 bases between. The CDR3 consists of 13 residues. In DNA, the CDR3 is TGTGCCAGCAAACCGGGACAAGCCTACGAGCAGTACTTC. Protein: CASKPGQAYEQYF.

The chain combines TRBV2 with TRBJ2-2; D is ambiguous. The CDR3 is 14 residues long. V was cut by 1 base and J by 4 bases, with 7 bases left in between. The germline CDR1 and CDR2 sequences are SNHLY and FYNNEI. CDR3 DNA sequence: TGTGCCAGCAGTGAAGTTGGGTTCACCGGGGAGCTGTTTTTT. Its protein product is CASSEVGFTGELFF.

V gene TRBV4-3 combines with J gene TRBJ2-1, with 13 bases aligning to TRBD2. Trimming took 5 bases from V and 8 from J; bases not matched to a gene: 12. This CDR3 is built from 17 residues. Germline CDR1 reads LGHNA; CDR2 reads YSLEER. DNA for the CDR3: TGCGCCAGCAGCTATAAGTGGACTAGCGGGAGTATCTATGAGCAGTTCTTC. This translates into CASSYKWTSGSIYEQFF.

This clone was counted ten times or more. The chain couples TRBV5-1 to TRBJ2-2; D not certain. Germline values: CDR1 SGHRS, CDR2 YFSETQ. CDR3 length equals 14 residues. Trimming cost V 4 bases and J 1 base, with 8 bases left between them. As DNA, the CDR3 is TGCGCCAGCAGCACAAGACAGAACACCGGGGAGCTGTTTTTT. This gives the protein CASSTRQNTGELFF.

The sample holds one count of this clone. This chain joins TRBV5-4 and TRBJ1-1; weak D call: TRBD1 (6 bases). CDR3 length: 15 residues. From germline, CDR1 is SGHNT and CDR2 YYREEE (reference sequence). Trimming took off 0 bases at V and 3 bases at J, with 12 bases between the two ends. CDR3 protein: CASSLADRKHTEAFF. CDR3 coding DNA: TGTGCCAGCAGCTTGGCAGACAGGAAGCACACTGAAGCTTTCTTT.

The V gene is TRBV29-1, the J gene TRBJ2-7, with 9 nucleotides matching TRBD1. The germline V gene encodes CDR1 SQVTM and CDR2 ANQGSEA. The V and J ends lost 6 bases and 1 base, in that order; junction bases with no gene match: 7. CDR3 length equals 14 residues. The CDR3 DNA follows: TGCAGCGTCACAGGGGACAGGGATTCCTACGAGCAGTACTTC. Encoded protein: CSVTGDRDSYEQYF.

The rearrangement links TRBV7-9 to TRBJ2-7; D uncertain. Between the trimmed V and J ends, which lost 5 bases and 4 bases, there was a span of 12 bases. Germline CDR1 and CDR2: SEHNR and FQNEAQ (reference sequence). The CDR3 sequence is 13 residues long. DNA of the CDR3: TGTGCCAGCAGCCGTACGCAGTATTACGAGCAGTACTTC. Translated, it gives CASSRTQYYEQYF.

Of note for this clone: Other DNA variants within this sample encode the same CDR3. The chain couples TRBV9 to TRBJ2-1, with D tentatively TRBD1 (5 bases). CDR3 size: 15 residues. CDR1 and CDR2 from the germline V gene are SGDLS and YYNGEE. V was cut by 0 bases and J by 2 bases, with 9 bases left in between. The CDR3 DNA sequence: TGTGCCAGCAGCGTAGGGCAGGGCCCCTACAATGAGCAGTTCTTC. Residues: CASSVGQGPYNEQFF.

The V and J genes are TRBV19 and TRBJ1-6; TRBD1 might be the D (6 bases). Germline loops: CDR1 LNHDA, CDR2 SQIVND (reference sequence). The V end was cut by 8 bases, the J end by 7 bases, with 15 bases between. This CDR3 contains 14 residues. The CDR3 bases are TGTGCCAGTGGGGGCGAATCCGGGAATTCACCCCTCCACTTT. Residues: CASGGESGNSPLHF.

The V call is TRBV27, the J call TRBJ1-5; D uncertain. Germline CDR1 reads MNHEY; CDR2 reads SMNVEV (reference sequence). With 0 bases removed from V and 0 bases from J, the gap between germline ends came to 6 bases. The CDR3 totals 15 residues. The CDR3 nucleotides are TGTGCCAGCAGTTTATCGCCAGGTAGCAATCAGCCCCAGCATTTT. This encodes CASSLSPGSNQPQHF.

The genes are TRBV27 and TRBJ1-4, with D possibly being TRBD1 (6 bases). CDR3 length: 15 amino acids. The germline CDR1 and CDR2 sequences are MNHEY and SMNVEV (reference sequence). Trimming removed 6 bases at V and 10 bases at J, with 21 bases between. As DNA, the CDR3 is TGTGCCAGCAGCTTACAGGGAGAAGGGCTAGGAAAACTGTTTTTT. Amino acids: CASSLQGEGLGKLFF. Based on the CDR3 plus reference TRBV27 and TRBJ1-4, the full variable domain is EAQVTQNPRYLITVTGKKLTVTCSQNMNHEYMSWYRQDPGLGLRQIYYSMNVEVTDKGDVPEGYKVSRKEKRNFPLILESPSPNQTSLYFCASSLQGEGLGKLFFGSGTQLSVL.

This clone was observed once. This chain uses TRBV9 with TRBJ1-2; perhaps TRBD1 as D (5 bases). The CDR3 totals 13 residues. Trimming cost V 5 bases and J 3 bases, with 11 bases left between them. CDR1 and CDR2 (germline): SGDLS, YYNGEE. The CDR3 coding sequence is TGTGCCAGCAGTGGGGGTGATGACTATGGCTACACCTTC. This sequence encodes CASSGGDDYGYTF. The full variable domain, its missing parts supplied by reference TRBV9 and TRBJ1-2, is DSGVTQTPKHLITATGQRVTLRCSPRSGDLSVYWYQQSLDQGLQFLIQYYNGEERAKGNILERFSAQQFPDLHSELNLSSLELGDSALYFCASSGGDDYGYTFGSGTRLTVV.

The rearrangement joins TRBV4-1 to TRBJ1-3, with D unresolved. The CDR3 has 16 amino acids. The V end lost 3 bases, the J end lost 0 bases, and 12 bases lay between the germline ends. Germline V CDR1 and CDR2: MGHRA, YSYEKL. This CDR3 is CASSHPGLFSGNTIYF. The CDR3 nucleotides are TGCGCCAGCAGCCACCCAGGACTGTTCTCTGGAAACACCATATATTTT.

As concerns this clone: Other DNA sequences in the sample encode the same CDR3. The J gene is TRBJ2-7, the V gene TRBV27; the D gene is possibly TRBD2 (5 bases). Germline V gives CDR1 MNHEY, CDR2 SMNVEV (reference sequence). V was pared by 0 bases and J by 3 bases, with 9 bases between. This CDR3 has 14 amino acids. The CDR3 spells CASSLSGRNYEQYF. The CDR3 bases are TGTGCCAGCAGTTTATCTGGGAGAAACTACGAGCAGTACTTC.

The J gene is TRBJ1-2, the V gene TRBV5-4, with D tentatively TRBD1 (6 bases). CDR3 size: 16 residues. The V end lost 4 bases, the J end lost 0 bases, and 16 bases lay between the germline ends. CDR1 and CDR2 (germline): SGHNT, YYREEE (reference sequence). Here the CDR3 DNA reads TGTGCCAGCAGCAGCTACAGGGAAGAGCCTAACTATGGCTACACCTTC. It codes for CASSSYREEPNYGYTF. The full variable domain, completed using reference TRBV5-4 and TRBJ1-2, is ETGVTQSPTHLIKTRGQQVTLRCSSQSGHNTVSWYQQALGQGPQFIFQYYREEENGRGNFPPRFSGLQFPNYSSELNVNALELDDSALYLCASSSYREEPNYGYTFGSGTRLTVV.